Each of the 14 T cell receptor beta chains below was sequenced from the same sample in a study of CD8 T cells in Susac syndrome. After extraction with the RNeasy kit, roughly 0.45 to 1 ug of the RNA was reverse transcribed using random hexamers. MiXCR, run by TCRdb on the immunoSEQ multiplex PCR reads, gives a single entry per CDR3 protein. Among under 95,000 distinct CDR3 sequences, 90% to 95% were seen once, and the ten largest hold over 0.3%. The sample taken for sequencing was CD4+ T cells from PBMCs. These receptors originate from a human donor with Susac syndrome.

The CDR3 loop is CSAGLGGTGNTIYF. In DNA form, the CDR3 reads TGCAGTGCGGGCCTGGGTGGGACTGGAAACACCATATATTTT. The rearrangement links TRBV20-1 to TRBJ1-3; D is uncertain. Germline V lookup: CDR1 DFQATT, CDR2 SNEGSKA (reference sequence). The CDR3 has 14 amino acids. V lost 6 bases to trimming and J lost 2 bases, with 14 bases between them.

This clonotype was counted a single time. This chain connects TRBV30 to TRBJ1-1; 7 nucleotides line up with TRBD1. Germline CDR1 is GTSNPN and CDR2 is SVGIG (reference sequence). The junction had 5 bases not matched to a gene; V was cut back by 2 bases and J by 2 bases. The CDR3 is 14 amino acids. CDR3 in amino acids: CAWSLGDRNTEAFF. The CDR3 DNA sequence: TGTGCCTGGAGTCTGGGGGACAGAAACACTGAAGCTTTCTTT.

This clonotype was seen more than once but under ten times. Germline and junction disagree at one end, which may indicate a read error. This sequence joins TRBV5-1 and TRBJ1-1, with D possibly matching TRBD1 (5 bases). The germline CDR1 and CDR2 sequences are SGHRS and YFSETQ. The CDR3 has 13 amino acids. This CDR3 is CASSRGTNTEAFF. The CDR3, as DNA: TGTGCCAGCAGCCGTGGGACGAACACTGAAGCTTTCTTT.

V and J are TRBV2 and TRBJ2-2; 9 bases match TRBD2. The CDR3 contains 16 residues. Germline CDR1 and CDR2: SNHLY and FYNNEI. The ends lost 10 bases at V and 6 bases at J; junction bases unmatched: 15. The CDR3 here is CAIPGAGGPEAGELFF. As DNA, the CDR3 is TGTGCCATTCCTGGGGCGGGGGGGCCGGAGGCCGGGGAGCTGTTTTTT. Based on the CDR3 plus reference TRBV2 and TRBJ2-2, the full variable domain is EPEVTQTPSHQVTQMGQEVILRCVPISNHLYFYWYRQILGQKVEFLVSFYNNEISEKSEIFDDQFSVERPDGSNFTLKIRSTKLEDSAMYFCAIPGAGGPEAGELFFGEGSRLTVL.

This sequence joins TRBV3-1 and TRBJ2-2; D unclear. Germline CDR1 is LGHDT and CDR2 is YNNKEL (reference sequence). The CDR3 loop spans 13 amino acids. V dropped 1 base and J dropped 7 bases, with 7 bases sitting between them. The DNA for the CDR3 is TGTGCCAGCAGCCAAGGTCGCCTCGGGGAGCTGTTTTTT. It specifies CASSQGRLGELFF. Full variable domain (remainder filled in from reference TRBV3-1 and TRBJ2-2): DTAVSQTPKYLVTQMGNDKSIKCEQNLGHDTMYWYKQDSKKFLKIMFSYNNKELIINETVPNRFSPKSPDKAHLNLHINSLELGDSAVYFCASSQGRLGELFFGEGSRLTVL.

The chain is built from TRBV25-1 and TRBJ2-4; D remains ambiguous. V was cut by 3 bases and J by 4 bases, with 4 bases left in between. The germline V gene has CDR1 MGHDK and CDR2 SYGVNS. This CDR3 has 12 amino acids. In DNA form, the CDR3 reads TGTGCCAGCAGTGACAGGAAAAACATTCAGTACTTC. Residues: CASSDRKNIQYF.

The V and J genes are TRBV24-1 and TRBJ1-4; D unresolved. CDR3 size: 13 residues. V was trimmed by 3 bases and J by 7 bases, leaving 8 bases between them. The germline V gene encodes CDR1 KGHDR and CDR2 SFDVKD. The DNA for the CDR3 is TGTGCCACCAGTGATCCAACCAGTGAAAAACTGTTTTTT. Translating gives CATSDPTSEKLFF.

The chain employs TRBV28 and TRBJ1-5; 7 positions agree with TRBD1. Germline loops: CDR1 MDHEN, CDR2 SYDVKM. CDR3 length: 16 amino acids. With V trimmed by 3 bases and J by 7 bases, 12 bases remained unmatched. The CDR3 DNA reads as TGTGCCAGCAGTTTTCAAGGGGGCGGGTATCTCCAGCCCCAGCATTTT. It is translated as CASSFQGGGYLQPQHF.

This clonotype appeared a single time. V usage is TRBV2 and J usage is TRBJ2-5, with a tentative D call TRBD1 (6 bases). The CDR3 extends over 13 amino acids. V dropped 4 bases and J dropped 2 bases, with 8 bases sitting between them. Germline V gives CDR1 SNHLY, CDR2 FYNNEI. The CDR3 loop reads CASSAQGQETQYF. CDR3 bases: TGTGCCAGCAGTGCACAGGGTCAAGAGACCCAGTACTTC. The entire variable domain, with the rest obtained from reference TRBV2 and TRBJ2-5, is as follows: EPEVTQTPSHQVTQMGQEVILRCVPISNHLYFYWYRQILGQKVEFLVSFYNNEISEKSEIFDDQFSVERPDGSNFTLKIRSTKLEDSAMYFCASSAQGQETQYFGPGTRLLVL.

The chain links TRBV11-1 to TRBJ2-5; D is unclear. The CDR3 covers 12 residues. V lost 6 bases and J 7 bases, leaving 12 bases between the germline ends. CDR1 SGHAT and CDR2 FQDESV come from the germline V gene (reference sequence). For the CDR3, the DNA is TGTGCCAGCAGTCGGGCCCCCTCGACCCAGTACTTC. This codes for CASSRAPSTQYF. Full variable domain (outside the CDR3, taken from reference TRBV11-1 and TRBJ2-5): EAEVAQSPRYKITEKSQAVAFWCDPISGHATLYWYRQILGQGPELLVQFQDESVVDDSQLPKDRFSAERLKGVDSTLKIQPAELGDSAMYLCASSRAPSTQYFGPGTRLLVL.

This rearrangement joins TRBV5-1 to TRBJ1-5; TRBD1 is a possible D gene (5 bases). V was cut by 0 bases and J by 3 bases, with 10 bases left in between. CDR3 size: 15 residues. Germline V gene sequence: CDR1 SGHRS, CDR2 YFSETQ. The DNA for the CDR3 is TGCGCCAGCAGCTTGGGAGGGGCCCACAATCAGCCCCAGCATTTT. Translated, it gives CASSLGGAHNQPQHF.

This chain joins TRBV7-3 and TRBJ2-1; a weak D match, TRBD1 (5 bases). Trimming cost V 2 bases and J 0 bases, with 8 bases left between them. In germline, CDR1 is SGHTA, CDR2 FQGTGA. The CDR3 is made up of 15 amino acids. The CDR3 nucleotides read TGTGCCAGCAGCTTAGCCAGGGCCTCCTACAATGAGCAGTTCTTC. Translation gives CASSLARASYNEQFF.

The chain couples TRBV28 to TRBJ2-7; D not resolved. The CDR3 is 12 residues long. Germline CDR1 is MDHEN and CDR2 is SYDVKM. Trimming removed 4 bases from V and 3 bases from J, with 7 bases in between. CDR3 sequence: CASSSHVYEQYF. The CDR3 DNA follows: TGTGCCAGCAGTTCCCACGTCTACGAGCAGTACTTC.

In this sample, this clonotype turned up once. This chain joins TRBV20-1 and TRBJ2-2, with 9 bases identical to TRBD1. The CDR3 length is 14 residues. J was trimmed by 7 bases and V by 5 bases; bases with no gene match: 8. Germline V gives CDR1 DFQATT, CDR2 SNEGSKA (reference sequence). The CDR3 bases are TGCAGTGCTGCCAACAGGGGGCGCGACGGGGAGCTGTTTTTT. As protein: CSAANRGRDGELFF.